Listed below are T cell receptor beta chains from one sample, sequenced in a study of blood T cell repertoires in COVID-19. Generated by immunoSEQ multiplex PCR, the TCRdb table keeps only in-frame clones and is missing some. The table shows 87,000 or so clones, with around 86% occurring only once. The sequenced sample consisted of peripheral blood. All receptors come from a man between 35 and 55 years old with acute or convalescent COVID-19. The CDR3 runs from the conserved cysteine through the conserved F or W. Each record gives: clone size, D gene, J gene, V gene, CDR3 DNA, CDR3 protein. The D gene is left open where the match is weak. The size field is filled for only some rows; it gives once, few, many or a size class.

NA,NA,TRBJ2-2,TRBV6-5,TGTGCCAGCTTGTTAGCGAACACCGGGGAGCTGTTTTTT,CASLLANTGELFF
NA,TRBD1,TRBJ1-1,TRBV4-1,TGCGCCAGCAGCCCCCGGGGACAGGGGTTCACTGAAGCTTTCTTT,CASSPRGQGFTEAFF
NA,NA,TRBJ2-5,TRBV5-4,TGTGCCAGCAGTCGACAGGACCAAGAGACCCAGTACTTC,CASSRQDQETQYF
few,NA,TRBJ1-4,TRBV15,TGTGCCACCAGCAGAGACAGGGCAACTAATGAAAAACTGTTTTTT,CATSRDRATNEKLFF
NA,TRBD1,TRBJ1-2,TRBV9,TGTGCCAGCAGCCTCAAGACAGGGACCAACTATGGCTACACCTTC,CASSLKTGTNYGYTF
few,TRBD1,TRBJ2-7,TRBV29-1,TGCAGCGTAAGACAGGGGGCGGACGAGCAGTACTTC,CSVRQGADEQYF
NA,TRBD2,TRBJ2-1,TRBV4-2,TGTGCCAGCAGCCTCTCCGGCGGACTAGCGGGAAAGGGTGAGCAGTTCTTC,CASSLSGGLAGKGEQFF
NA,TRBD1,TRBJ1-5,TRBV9,TGTGCCAGCAGCGCCCGGGACAGGCTTGGGCCCCAGCATTTT,CASSARDRLGPQHF
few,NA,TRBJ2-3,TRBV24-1,TGTGCCACCAGTGATTGGGGGCGTCGGGGGGCCACAGATACGCAGTATTTT,CATSDWGRRGATDTQYF
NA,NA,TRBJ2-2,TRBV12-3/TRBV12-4,TGTGCCAGCAGTTCCCAACTAGCCGGGGAGCTGTTTTTT,CASSSQLAGELFF
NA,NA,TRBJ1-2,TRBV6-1,TGTGCCAGCAGTGAAGCACGGGGGGCCGGCTACACCTTC,CASSEARGAGYTF
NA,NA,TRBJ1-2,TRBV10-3,TGTGCCATCAGTAGAACGATCACGGTCGACTATGGCTACACCTTC,CAISRTITVDYGYTF
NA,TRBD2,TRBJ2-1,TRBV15,TGTGCCACCAGCCTTGTAGCGGGGGGGGTTAAGGAGCAGTTCTTC,CATSLVAGGVKEQFF
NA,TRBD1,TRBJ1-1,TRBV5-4,TGTGCCAGCAGCGAGACAGGGGGCGGCACTGAAGCTTTCTTT,CASSETGGGTEAFF
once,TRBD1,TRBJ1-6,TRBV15,TGTGCCACCAGCAGGGGGGGACAGGGGACTTCACCCCTCCACTTT,CATSRGGQGTSPLHF
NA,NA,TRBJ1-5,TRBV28,TGTGCCAGCAGTTCGGGAGGCAGGCGCAATCAGCCCCAGCATTTT,CASSSGGRRNQPQHF
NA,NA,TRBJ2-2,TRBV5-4,TGTGCCAGCAGCTTGGATTCGACCGGGGAGCTGTTTTTT,CASSLDSTGELFF
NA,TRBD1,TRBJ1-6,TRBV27,TGTGCCAGCAGTTTATCCGACAGGGGAGGATATTCACCCCTCCACTTT,CASSLSDRGGYSPLHF
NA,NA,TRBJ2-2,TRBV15,TGTGCCACCAGCAGCACAGGGGGGGTGACCGGGGAGCTGTTTTTT,CATSSTGGVTGELFF
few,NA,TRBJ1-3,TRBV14,TGTGCCAGCAGCCAAGATATCTCTGGAAACACCATATATTTT,CASSQDISGNTIYF